A selection of T cell receptor beta chains follows, all from one sample in a study of blood T cell repertoires in COVID-19. Produced via immunoSEQ multiplex PCR; TCRdb's table is partial and in-frame only. The sample yields 150,000 to 200,000 clones, roughly four fifths seen once. The sequenced sample was peripheral blood. These receptor sequences come from a human donor in a cohort sampled during active COVID-19. Each CDR3 is given with its conserved first and last residue. The order of the fields is clone size, V gene, J gene, D gene, CDR3 DNA, CDR3 protein. A D gene is named only where the DNA matches it firmly. Size is omitted from some rows. Given values are once, few, many or a class for expanded clones.

clone_size: -
v_call: TRBV7-9
j_call: TRBJ1-1
d_call: -
cdr3_nt: TGTGCCAGCGGCGGGACGGTGAACACTGAAGCTTTCTTT
cdr3_aa: CASGGTVNTEAFF

clone_size: -
v_call: TRBV29-1
j_call: TRBJ1-5
d_call: TRBD1
cdr3_nt: TGCAGCGTGCAGACAGGGCTTAGCAATCAGCCCCAGCATTTT
cdr3_aa: CSVQTGLSNQPQHF

clone_size: -
v_call: TRBV5-1
j_call: TRBJ2-6
d_call: TRBD1
cdr3_nt: TGCGCCAGCAGCTCGGGACAGAGTGACTCTGGGGCCAACGTCCTGACTTTC
cdr3_aa: CASSSGQSDSGANVLTF

clone_size: -
v_call: TRBV7-9
j_call: TRBJ1-1
d_call: -
cdr3_nt: TGTGCCAGCAGCTTTTTTAAAGGGGCCCCCACTGAAGCTTTCTTT
cdr3_aa: CASSFFKGAPTEAFF

clone_size: -
v_call: TRBV11-3
j_call: TRBJ2-3
d_call: -
cdr3_nt: TGTGCCAGCAGCCCCCGTGGGCTCGGCACAGATACGCAGTATTTT
cdr3_aa: CASSPRGLGTDTQYF

clone_size: -
v_call: TRBV6-5
j_call: TRBJ2-1
d_call: TRBD2
cdr3_nt: TGTGCCAGCAGTTCGAATAGCGGGAGTCGGAATGAGCAGTTCTTC
cdr3_aa: CASSSNSGSRNEQFF

clone_size: -
v_call: TRBV5-4
j_call: TRBJ1-2
d_call: TRBD1
cdr3_nt: TGTGCCAGCAGCTTGGACAGGGGCCGTGGCTATGGCTACACCTTC
cdr3_aa: CASSLDRGRGYGYTF

clone_size: -
v_call: TRBV6-2/TRBV6-3
j_call: TRBJ2-1
d_call: TRBD2
cdr3_nt: TGTGCCAGCAGTTACTTCCCTAGCGGGAGGTCTCTGGATGAGCAGTTCTTC
cdr3_aa: CASSYFPSGRSLDEQFF

clone_size: -
v_call: TRBV19
j_call: TRBJ2-7
d_call: TRBD1
cdr3_nt: TGTGCCAGTAGTCCGGACAGGGGTTACGAGCAGTACTTC
cdr3_aa: CASSPDRGYEQYF

clone_size: -
v_call: TRBV7-9
j_call: TRBJ1-1
d_call: TRBD1
cdr3_nt: TGTGCCAGCAGCCGCATTTCCGGGACAGCGAACACTGAAGCTTTCTTT
cdr3_aa: CASSRISGTANTEAFF

clone_size: -
v_call: TRBV18
j_call: TRBJ1-2
d_call: -
cdr3_nt: TGTGCCAGCACGAGGAGGGTCGGGGACGTACAAAGACCGAACTATGGCTACACCTTC
cdr3_aa: CASTRRVGDVQRPNYGYTF

clone_size: once
v_call: TRBV7-2
j_call: TRBJ2-1
d_call: TRBD1
cdr3_nt: TGTGCCAGCAGCGAAAGACCGACAGGGGTCAATGAGCAGTTCTTC
cdr3_aa: CASSERPTGVNEQFF

clone_size: -
v_call: TRBV27
j_call: TRBJ2-1
d_call: -
cdr3_nt: TGTGCCAGCAGTGCCGACAGGAACTACAATGAGCAGTTCTTC
cdr3_aa: CASSADRNYNEQFF

clone_size: -
v_call: TRBV3-1/TRBV3-2
j_call: TRBJ2-7
d_call: TRBD1
cdr3_nt: TGTGCCAGCAGCCAAGTGGGACAGTTCTCCTACGAGCAGTACTTC
cdr3_aa: CASSQVGQFSYEQYF

clone_size: few
v_call: TRBV11-2
j_call: TRBJ2-3
d_call: -
cdr3_nt: TGTGCCAGCAGCCACGGCCCAGGGGGCACAGATACGCAGTATTTT
cdr3_aa: CASSHGPGGTDTQYF

clone_size: -
v_call: TRBV7-3
j_call: TRBJ1-1
d_call: TRBD1
cdr3_nt: TGTGCCAGCAGCTCAGGGACAGGGGATAACACTGAAGCTTTCTTT
cdr3_aa: CASSSGTGDNTEAFF

clone_size: -
v_call: TRBV4-3
j_call: TRBJ1-6
d_call: -
cdr3_nt: TGCGCCAGCAGCCAGGCGGATAATTCACCCCTCCACTTT
cdr3_aa: CASSQADNSPLHF

clone_size: many
v_call: TRBV19
j_call: TRBJ2-7
d_call: -
cdr3_nt: TGTGCCAGTAGCGCAACCCCAGGGTCCTACGAGCAGTACTTC
cdr3_aa: CASSATPGSYEQYF

clone_size: -
v_call: TRBV21-1
j_call: TRBJ2-7
d_call: -
cdr3_nt: TGTGCCAGCAGCAAAACAAACAGGGGGGATTCCTACGAGCAGTACTTC
cdr3_aa: CASSKTNRGDSYEQYF

clone_size: -
v_call: TRBV5-5
j_call: TRBJ2-5
d_call: TRBD1
cdr3_nt: TGTGCCAGCAGCGGGGGAGCGACAGGGAGAGAGACCCAGTACTTC
cdr3_aa: CASSGGATGRETQYF

clone_size: few
v_call: TRBV4-3
j_call: TRBJ1-4
d_call: -
cdr3_nt: TGCGCCAGCAGCCAAGGGGCGGGACTTAATGAAAAACTGTTTTTT
cdr3_aa: CASSQGAGLNEKLFF

clone_size: -
v_call: TRBV5-8
j_call: TRBJ2-5
d_call: TRBD1
cdr3_nt: TGTGCCAGCAGCTTGGGGACAGGGGCTATAGGAGAGACCCAGTACTTC
cdr3_aa: CASSLGTGAIGETQYF

clone_size: few
v_call: TRBV4-3
j_call: TRBJ1-2
d_call: -
cdr3_nt: TGCGCCAGCAGCCAAGAGCAGGGTTCCGGCTACACCTTC
cdr3_aa: CASSQEQGSGYTF

clone_size: once
v_call: TRBV7-9
j_call: TRBJ2-5
d_call: TRBD1
cdr3_nt: TGTGCCAGCAGACTTACCGGGACAGGGTGGGAGACCCAGTACTTC
cdr3_aa: CASRLTGTGWETQYF

clone_size: -
v_call: TRBV4-3
j_call: TRBJ2-3
d_call: TRBD2
cdr3_nt: TGCGCCAGCAGCCAAGATCGATTAGCGGGGACAGATACGCAGTATTTT
cdr3_aa: CASSQDRLAGTDTQYF

clone_size: -
v_call: TRBV9
j_call: TRBJ2-3
d_call: -
cdr3_nt: TGTGCCAGCAGCGCCGTAGTAACGGTGCGGGGCACAGATACGCAGTATTTT
cdr3_aa: CASSAVVTVRGTDTQYF

clone_size: -
v_call: TRBV5-1
j_call: TRBJ2-1
d_call: TRBD1
cdr3_nt: TGCGCCAGCAGCTTGGGGACAGGGCGCCCTGGGTCCTACAATGAGCAGTTCTTC
cdr3_aa: CASSLGTGRPGSYNEQFF

clone_size: -
v_call: TRBV5-1
j_call: TRBJ1-4
d_call: TRBD1
cdr3_nt: TGCGCCAGCAGCGGAACAGGGGTGGGTGAAAAACTGTTTTTT
cdr3_aa: CASSGTGVGEKLFF

clone_size: -
v_call: TRBV13
j_call: TRBJ2-7
d_call: TRBD1
cdr3_nt: TGTGCCAGCAGCCAGGTTTCCGGACAGGGCATTGGCGAGCAGTACTTC
cdr3_aa: CASSQVSGQGIGEQYF

clone_size: -
v_call: TRBV6-5
j_call: TRBJ2-1
d_call: -
cdr3_nt: TGTGCCAGCAGCCCCTCGGGGGGCGATGAGCAGTTCTTC
cdr3_aa: CASSPSGGDEQFF

clone_size: -
v_call: TRBV6-5
j_call: TRBJ1-5
d_call: -
cdr3_nt: TGTGCCAGCAGAGCCCTGGAGTATAGCAATCAGCCCCAGCATTTT
cdr3_aa: CASRALEYSNQPQHF

clone_size: -
v_call: TRBV19
j_call: TRBJ2-2
d_call: -
cdr3_nt: TGTGCCAGTAGTATAAGTAGGGGCCCGAACACCGGGGAGCTGTTTTTT
cdr3_aa: CASSISRGPNTGELFF

clone_size: once
v_call: TRBV5-1
j_call: TRBJ1-6
d_call: -
cdr3_nt: TGCGCCAGCAGCCTCTCGACTGGGTTTAATTCACCCCTCCACTTT
cdr3_aa: CASSLSTGFNSPLHF

clone_size: -
v_call: TRBV6-2/TRBV6-3
j_call: TRBJ1-1
d_call: -
cdr3_nt: TGTGCCAGCAGTTACCTACCACGGGAGGGGCACACTGAAGCTTTCTTT
cdr3_aa: CASSYLPREGHTEAFF

clone_size: -
v_call: TRBV11-2
j_call: TRBJ2-2
d_call: -
cdr3_nt: TGTGCCAGCAGCTTAGCCGGTACGAACACCGGGGAGCTGTTTTTT
cdr3_aa: CASSLAGTNTGELFF

clone_size: once
v_call: TRBV9
j_call: TRBJ1-3
d_call: TRBD1
cdr3_nt: TGTGCCAGCAGCGTTGACAGGGAAAACACCATATATTTT
cdr3_aa: CASSVDRENTIYF

clone_size: -
v_call: TRBV6-2/TRBV6-3
j_call: TRBJ1-5
d_call: -
cdr3_nt: TGTGCCAGCAGTTACTCCGGCGTGGGGCAGATCAATCAGCCCCAGCATTTT
cdr3_aa: CASSYSGVGQINQPQHF

clone_size: -
v_call: TRBV24-1
j_call: TRBJ1-5
d_call: -
cdr3_nt: TGTGCCACCAGTGACTCCAGAAGCAATCAGCCCCAGCATTTT
cdr3_aa: CATSDSRSNQPQHF

clone_size: -
v_call: TRBV7-7
j_call: TRBJ2-1
d_call: -
cdr3_nt: TGTGCTAGCAGCCGACAAGTGCAGGCTGAGCAGTTCTTC
cdr3_aa: CASSRQVQAEQFF

clone_size: -
v_call: TRBV30
j_call: TRBJ2-4
d_call: TRBD2
cdr3_nt: TGTGCCTGGATAGCGGGAGCCAAAAACATTCAGTACTTC
cdr3_aa: CAWIAGAKNIQYF

clone_size: once
v_call: TRBV7-8
j_call: TRBJ1-1
d_call: TRBD1
cdr3_nt: TGTGCCAGCAGCAGGGGACAGGGCCACACTGAAGCTTTCTTT
cdr3_aa: CASSRGQGHTEAFF

clone_size: -
v_call: TRBV9
j_call: TRBJ1-2
d_call: -
cdr3_nt: TGTGCCAGCAGCGTAGGAGGGACTTCGGGCTACACCTTC
cdr3_aa: CASSVGGTSGYTF

clone_size: -
v_call: TRBV7-2
j_call: TRBJ2-1
d_call: TRBD2
cdr3_nt: TGTGCCAGCAGCTCCCGGACTAGCGGGAGGGTGAGCTCCTACAATGAGCAGTTCTTC
cdr3_aa: CASSSRTSGRVSSYNEQFF

clone_size: few
v_call: TRBV19
j_call: TRBJ2-1
d_call: -
cdr3_nt: TGTGCCAGTAGTATTCGGTCCCGGTCCACTAATGAGCAGTTCTTC
cdr3_aa: CASSIRSRSTNEQFF

clone_size: -
v_call: TRBV11-2
j_call: TRBJ1-3
d_call: TRBD1
cdr3_nt: TGTGCCAGCAGCTTAAAGGGACAGGGTTTTGGAAACACCATATATTTT
cdr3_aa: CASSLKGQGFGNTIYF

clone_size: -
v_call: TRBV18
j_call: TRBJ1-5
d_call: -
cdr3_nt: TGTGCCAGCTCATCGACGGGGGTGAGCGCGGTTCAGCCCCAGCATTTT
cdr3_aa: CASSSTGVSAVQPQHF

clone_size: -
v_call: TRBV2
j_call: TRBJ1-2
d_call: -
cdr3_nt: TGTGCCAGCAGCGGGACTTACAACTATGGCTACACCTTC
cdr3_aa: CASSGTYNYGYTF

clone_size: -
v_call: TRBV7-2
j_call: TRBJ2-1
d_call: TRBD2
cdr3_nt: TGTGCCAGCAGCTTAGTGGGCGGGAGGGCCGGTGCGTACAATGAGCAGTTCTTC
cdr3_aa: CASSLVGGRAGAYNEQFF

clone_size: -
v_call: TRBV4-3
j_call: TRBJ2-3
d_call: TRBD2
cdr3_nt: TGCGCCAGCAGCCAAGATGGGGCACTAGCGGGCCATTCTAGCACAGATACGCAGTATTTT
cdr3_aa: CASSQDGALAGHSSTDTQYF

clone_size: -
v_call: TRBV10-3
j_call: TRBJ2-2
d_call: TRBD2
cdr3_nt: TGTGCCATCAATAGCGGGGGACTTAACACCGGGGAGCTGTTTTTT
cdr3_aa: CAINSGGLNTGELFF

clone_size: few
v_call: TRBV11-2
j_call: TRBJ1-3
d_call: -
cdr3_nt: TGTGCCAGCAGCTCCAACGGTCCGTACACCATATATTTT
cdr3_aa: CASSSNGPYTIYF

clone_size: -
v_call: TRBV7-2
j_call: TRBJ2-7
d_call: -
cdr3_nt: TGTGCCAGCAGCTTAGAACCTTCCGGCGAGCAGTACTTC
cdr3_aa: CASSLEPSGEQYF

clone_size: -
v_call: TRBV25-1
j_call: TRBJ2-5
d_call: -
cdr3_nt: TGTGCCAGCAGTGATAACAGGTTCCAAGAGACCCAGTACTTC
cdr3_aa: CASSDNRFQETQYF

clone_size: -
v_call: TRBV14
j_call: TRBJ1-2
d_call: TRBD1
cdr3_nt: TGTGCCAGCAGCCCCCTTGGTCAGGGGGTAGGCTACACCTTC
cdr3_aa: CASSPLGQGVGYTF

clone_size: -
v_call: TRBV6-5
j_call: TRBJ2-7
d_call: TRBD1
cdr3_nt: TGTGCCAGCAGTTACTTAGACCCGGGACAGGGCCGCGAGCAGTACTTC
cdr3_aa: CASSYLDPGQGREQYF

clone_size: once
v_call: TRBV6-1
j_call: TRBJ1-1
d_call: -
cdr3_nt: TGTGCCAGCAGTGAACTTGTCTCCACTGAAGCTTTCTTT
cdr3_aa: CASSELVSTEAFF

clone_size: -
v_call: TRBV7-6
j_call: TRBJ2-7
d_call: TRBD2
cdr3_nt: TGTGCCAGCAGCCCTATGGGACTAGCGGGATGGGGGGCCTACGAGCAGTACTTC
cdr3_aa: CASSPMGLAGWGAYEQYF